This entry lists 24 T cell receptor beta chains sequenced from one sample in a study of neurological immune-mediated disorders. A single record per CDR3 protein comes from TCRdb applying MiXCR to the 5' RACE reads. The sample has tens of thousands of distinct CDR3 sequences; 10% are singletons. The sequenced sample was PBMCs. The source is a man aged 35-49 years in good health.

Notes on this clonotype: This clone may be a read error of a much larger clone one base away. This chain uses TRBV7-9 with TRBJ2-5; no reliable D call. The V gene's germline CDR1 is SEHNR and CDR2 FQNEAQ (reference sequence). The CDR3 sequence is 13 residues long. CDR3 residues: CASSFLYVETLYF. The CDR3 nucleotides read TGTGCCAGCAGCTTTCTATACGTGGAGACCCTGTACTTC.

Many counts were recorded for this clonotype. The genes are TRBV27 and TRBJ2-3; D is uncertain. The germline CDR1 and CDR2 sequences are MNHEY and SMNVEV (reference sequence). This CDR3 contains 14 residues. The germline V and J ends were trimmed by 8 bases and 0 bases, with 12 bases remaining between them. The CDR3 nucleotides are TGTGCCAGCGGCGGCAGTTCTAGCACAGATACGCAGTATTTT. This sequence encodes CASGGSSSTDTQYF.

This clonotype came up many times. V is TRBV11-2 and J is TRBJ2-3; D is uncertain. CDR1 and CDR2 (germline): SGHAT, FQNNGV. The CDR3 runs 14 residues. V was pared by 1 base and J by 4 bases, with 9 bases between. CDR3 bases: TGTGCCAGCAGCTTAGTGGCGCGCGCAGATACGCAGTATTTT. Translating it yields CASSLVARADTQYF.

This clonotype was counted ten times or more. The chain links TRBV12-3 or TRBV12-4 to TRBJ1-1; D is ambiguous. V shed 5 bases and J shed 1 base, with 5 bases lying between them. The length of the CDR3 is 12 residues. The CDR3 coding sequence is TGTGCCAGCAGTGGGGAGAACACTGAAGCTTTCTTT. Translated: CASSGENTEAFF.

This clonotype was counted at least ten times. The rearrangement links TRBV3-1 to TRBJ2-3, with D perhaps matching TRBD1 (5 bases). CDR3 length: 16 residues. Germline V lookup: CDR1 LGHDT, CDR2 YNNKEL (reference sequence). V was clipped by 4 bases and J by 4 bases, with 18 bases between them. The CDR3 protein is CASSPQTARAADTQYF. The CDR3, as DNA: TGTGCCAGCAGCCCCCAGACAGCCCGGGCGGCAGATACGCAGTATTTT.

V gene TRBV29-1 combines with J gene TRBJ2-7; TRBD1 aligns across 7 bases. There are 13 residues in the CDR3. V was clipped by 7 bases and J by 0 bases; unmatched bases: 6. The germline V gene has CDR1 SQVTM and CDR2 ANQGSEA. Here the CDR3 reads CSGRDRVSYEQYF. The CDR3 DNA reads as TGCAGCGGTCGCGACAGGGTCTCCTACGAGCAGTACTTC.

The chain has TRBV21-1 and TRBJ2-1; no DNA check was done on the table's D call, TRBD2. TRBV21-1 corresponds to a pseudogene. This CDR3 is 18 amino acids long. CDR3 in amino acids: CASSPHGASGRIYNEQFF. The CDR3 nucleotides are TGTGCCAGCAGCCCCCACGGGGCTAGCGGGAGGATTTACAATGAGCAGTTCTTC.

The chain uses TRBV7-3 and TRBJ2-1; 10 bases agree with TRBD2. Unmatched junction bases numbered 1, after V lost 0 bases and J lost 5 bases. Germline V gives CDR1 SGHTA, CDR2 FQGTGA. CDR3 length: 15 amino acids. The CDR3 DNA is TGTGCCAGCAGCTTAACGGGACTAGCGAACAATGAGCAGTTCTTC. Translation: CASSLTGLANNEQFF.

This clonotype occurred many times. This chain connects TRBV6-5 to TRBJ2-2; 9 nucleotides match TRBD2. V shed 2 bases, J shed 1 base, and the junction held 2 bases outside the gene matches. CDR3 length: 16 residues. Germline V gene data show CDR1 as MNHEY and CDR2 as SVGAGI. The DNA of the CDR3 is TGTGCCAGCAGTTACCGTAGCGGGGGGAACACCGGGGAGCTGTTTTTT. Translation: CASSYRSGGNTGELFF.

This clonotype was detected ten times or more. The CDR3 coding sequence is TGCGCCAGCAGCTTGGGAGACAGGTCTTACAATGAGCAGTTCTTC. Protein product: CASSLGDRSYNEQFF. The V and J genes are TRBV5-1 and TRBJ2-1; a weak D match, TRBD1 (6 bases). This CDR3 has 15 residues. Looked up from germline, CDR1 is SGHRS and CDR2 is YFSETQ. V lost 0 bases and J 4 bases, leaving 11 bases between the germline ends.

This clonotype was seen many times. The J gene is TRBJ1-1, the V gene TRBV20-1, with TRBD1 identical over 8 bases. The CDR3 contains 14 residues. V was pared by 7 bases and J by 3 bases, with 10 bases of the junction left unmatched. Germline CDR1 is DFQATT and CDR2 is SNEGSKA (reference sequence). The CDR3 region is CSGTQGGRDTEAFF. CDR3 in DNA: TGCAGTGGCACACAGGGGGGCAGGGACACTGAAGCTTTCTTT.

Points on this clonotype: One junction end does not reproduce the germline sequence, and a read error may be involved. This sequence joins TRBV27 and TRBJ1-5; 8 bases line up with TRBD1. The CDR3 consists of 15 residues. Germline-derived CDR1 and CDR2 are MNHEY and SMNVEV (reference sequence). DNA for the CDR3: TGTGCCAGCAGTTGGACAGGGACCTTGGGTCAGCCACAGAATTTT. It is translated as CASSWTGTLGQPQNF.

Points on this clonotype: One end of the junction does not line up with germline, which may come from a read error. This chain joins TRBV5-5 and TRBJ2-6; possibly TRBD1 for D (6 bases). Germline V gene lookup returns CDR1 SGHKS and CDR2 YYEKEE (reference sequence). The CDR3 covers 15 residues. CDR3 in amino acids: CASSPQGPEANVLTF. CDR3 DNA sequence: TGTGCCAGCAGCCCGCAGGGGCCCGAGGCCAACGTCCTCACTTTC.

This clonotype was seen many times. V usage is TRBV12-3 or TRBV12-4 and J usage is TRBJ2-3; either TRBD1 or TRBD2 may fit D (5 bases each). The CDR3 is 16 residues long. V was cut by 4 bases and J by 4 bases, with 18 bases left in between. CDR3 residues: CASSSRPGTGADTQYF. DNA of the CDR3: TGTGCCAGCAGTTCGCGGCCCGGGACCGGAGCAGATACGCAGTATTTT.

In its sample, this clonotype was seen many times. The chain links TRBV12-3 or TRBV12-4 to TRBJ2-7; 12 bases match TRBD2. V lost 5 bases and J lost 6; bases outside the gene matches: 8. CDR3 length equals 15 residues. As DNA, the CDR3 is TGTGCCAGCAGTCCGGTCCTAGCGGGGGGGCTCGAGCAGTACTTC. This encodes CASSPVLAGGLEQYF.

The sample holds many counts of this clonotype. The chain recombines TRBV27 with TRBJ2-5, with no clear D. The CDR3 runs 14 residues. CDR1 and CDR2 (germline): MNHEY, SMNVEV (reference sequence). Trimming cost V 2 bases and J 2 bases, with 9 bases left between them. The CDR3 nucleotides read TGTGCCAGCAGTTTAAGGGCTAGTCAAGAGACCCAGTACTTC. Its protein product is CASSLRASQETQYF.

This clonotype was seen ten or more times. The chain joins TRBV9 to TRBJ2-1; 15 bases agree with TRBD2. Per germline, CDR1 SGDLS and CDR2 YYNGEE. Trimming cost V 0 bases and J 12 bases; bases outside gene matches: 16. The CDR3 spans 19 residues. DNA for the CDR3: TGTGCCAGCAGCGTAGTCCCCGGGACTAGCGGGAGGATCCACGGTGGGCAGTTCTTC. As protein: CASSVVPGTSGRIHGGQFF.

This clonotype was seen a handful of times. The chain links TRBV20-1 to TRBJ1-5; 7 nucleotides line up with TRBD1. V lost 6 bases to trimming and J lost 2 bases; unmatched junction nucleotides: 10. CDR3 length equals 15 residues. In germline, CDR1 is DFQATT, CDR2 SNEGSKA (reference sequence). The CDR3 here is CSARNQGDGNQPQHF. CDR3 nucleotides: TGCAGTGCCCGAAATCAGGGGGATGGCAATCAGCCCCAGCATTTT.

At least ten counts were recorded for this clonotype. The CDR3 region is CASSHRDLPYEQYF. The CDR3 DNA reads as TGTGCCAGCAGCCACCGGGACCTACCATACGAGCAGTACTTC. V and J are TRBV7-9 and TRBJ2-7; TRBD1 or TRBD2 may be the D gene (5 bases each). The germline V and J ends were trimmed by 5 bases and 4 bases, with 15 bases remaining between them. CDR3 length: 14 amino acids. Per the germline V gene, CDR1 is SEHNR and CDR2 is FQNEAQ (reference sequence). Together with reference TRBV7-9 and TRBJ2-7, the CDR3 gives the full variable domain: DTGVSQNPRHKITKRGQNVTFRCDPISEHNRLYWYRQTLGQGPEFLTYFQNEAQLEKSRLLSDRFSAERPKGSFSTLEIQRTEQGDSAMYLCASSHRDLPYEQYFGPGTRLTVT.

This clonotype was seen ten or more times. The V gene is TRBV5-1, the J gene TRBJ1-5; D ambiguous. The germline V and J ends were trimmed by 0 bases and 1 base, with 8 bases remaining between them. The V gene's germline CDR1 is SGHRS and CDR2 YFSETQ. This CDR3 spans 15 amino acids. DNA for the CDR3: TGCGCCAGCAGCTTGGAGGGAAGCAGCAATCAGCCCCAGCATTTT. It encodes CASSLEGSSNQPQHF.

This chain links TRBV11-2 with TRBJ2-3; TRBD2 aligns across 8 bases. The junction had 4 bases not matched to a gene; V was cut back by 1 base and J by 1 base. The CDR3 is 16 amino acids. Germline CDR1 and CDR2: SGHAT and FQNNGV. The CDR3 DNA reads TGTGCCAGCAGCTTAGGATTAGCGGGGCGCACAGATACGCAGTATTTT. Translating it yields CASSLGLAGRTDTQYF.

Comments on this clonotype: A much larger clone differs by one base, so this may be a read error. The chain employs TRBV29-1 and TRBJ2-7; D is unresolved. The CDR3 consists of 13 residues. The ends were cut back, 5 bases at V and 2 bases at J, with 13 bases in the middle. CDR1 SQVTM and CDR2 ANQGSEA come from the germline V gene. CDR3 DNA: TGCAGCGTTCGGTCAGGAAAAGCCTACGAGCAGTACTTC. Translation: CSVRSGKAYEQYF.

There are many counts of this clonotype. J is TRBJ2-5 and V is TRBV7-3, with a tentative D call TRBD1 (5 bases). V lost 3 bases, J lost 2 bases, and 7 bases lay in between. This CDR3 region has 13 residues. Germline values: CDR1 SGHTA, CDR2 FQGTGA. CDR3 in amino acids: CASSFQGQETQYF. The CDR3 region has the DNA TGTGCCAGCAGCTTCCAGGGTCAAGAGACCCAGTACTTC.

This clonotype was recorded many times. The chain recombines TRBV5-1 with TRBJ2-7; D could derive from TRBD1 or TRBD2 (5 bases each). Germline CDR1 SGHRS, CDR2 YFSETQ. Trimming took off 4 bases at V and 3 bases at J, with 17 bases between the two ends. This CDR3 comprises 15 residues. CDR3: CASSPDRGSYYEQYF. CDR3 DNA: TGCGCCAGCAGCCCGGATCGGGGCAGCTACTACGAGCAGTACTTC.